These 3 T cell receptor beta chains were sequenced from one sample in a study of blood T cell repertoires in COVID-19. Assay: immunoSEQ multiplex PCR; the TCRdb copy retains only in-frame clones and omits some. The top ten clones hold 9% to 15% of a sample with some 250,000 clones, about 82% of them seen once. Sequenced sample: peripheral blood. These receptors all come from a man older than 75 with acute or convalescent COVID-19.

The genes are TRBV6-5 and TRBJ2-2; 7 positions agree with TRBD1. Per germline, CDR1 MNHEY and CDR2 SVGAGI. CDR3 length equals 16 residues. The trim removed 2 bases at V and 4 bases at J, leaving 7 bases unmatched. CDR3 sequence: CASSYEGKGATGELFF. In nucleotides, the CDR3 is TGTGCCAGCAGTTACGAGGGGAAGGGGGCCACCGGGGAGCTGTTTTTT.

This chain joins TRBV28 and TRBJ1-1, with TRBD1 matching over 8 bases. There are 14 residues in the CDR3. V gave up 8 bases and J gave up 6 bases; unmatched junction bases: 11. Germline-derived CDR1 and CDR2 are MDHEN and SYDVKM. The CDR3 region is CASVGAGGAAEAFF. The CDR3 coding sequence is TGTGCCAGCGTTGGCGCAGGGGGCGCGGCTGAAGCTTTCTTT.

This clone was observed a single time. The chain combines TRBV19 with TRBJ2-3; 16 bases match TRBD2. V shed 2 bases and J 6 bases; nucleotides not matched to a gene: 11. Germline CDR1 reads LNHDA; CDR2 reads SQIVND (reference sequence). There are 19 residues in the CDR3. CDR3 region: CASSIPGGTSGGVFDTQYF. The CDR3 region has the DNA TGTGCCAGTAGTATACCCGGAGGGACTAGCGGGGGGGTGTTCGATACGCAGTATTTT.